This entry describes one T cell receptor beta chain. The target of this receptor is not known. No base quality information exists; no much larger clone differs at one position. Inclusive of the bounding cysteine and phenylalanine, the CDR3 is 16 residues long. Only the CDR3 part of the read is kept: 48 bases, read in frame from the first base. The sample comes from a study of blood T cell repertoires in COVID-19 (TCRdb year 2020). For the wider study: Samples covering the acute and convalescent phases of COVID-19 were provided by collaborators in the United States, Italy and Spain. Where HLA class I and class II types were available, the types were taken from metadata supplied by the sample provider, not from assay-based typing. The repertoires were released in a freely available public database meant as a resource for research on the immune response to SARS-CoV-2. Samples were obtained from the ongoing ImmuneRACE study (first 160 participants) and from about 1,300 subjects provided by 6 global collaborators. The dataset comprised deeply sampled blood TCRbeta repertoires from subjects exposed to, actively infected with, or recovered from COVID-19. A de-identified subject ID, COVID-19 status, age in years and sex were almost always included in the sample metadata. The prospective study material was composed of cDNA or gDNA derived from T cells, B-cell-depleted T cells, or PBMCs. What the authors observed across the whole study: How much clinical and demographic metadata was included differed by source and by participant, and the metadata was provided uncurated.

TCRbeta CDR3 regions were amplified from genomic DNA using the immunoSEQ Assay, a bias-controlled multiplex PCR. The source study handled its data this way. Within the assay, amplification of reference gene primers was used to estimate how many nucleated cells each sample contained. To quantify the absolute abundance of each unique TCRbeta CDR3 rearrangement, sequence reads were collapsed and filtered. For each sample, productive Simpson clonality was calculated as the square root of Simpson's diversity index across productive rearrangements. TCRdb carries this immuneACCESS record with in-frame sequences only. Its versions omit some clonotypes, under half of them owing to an unresolved V gene in the studies checked, with the rest unexplained. That table supplies the V and J calls and clone size; D and trimming were determined from the DNA. The sample table contains 30,000 to 45,000 clones; only one count was recorded for roughly 80% of them. More than 8% of the sample goes to the ten largest clones.

Each collaborating institution followed its own protocols to collect whole blood in K2EDTA tubes. For TCRbeta analysis, collaborator samples were shipped as frozen whole blood, as isolated PBMCs, or as DNA extracted from either sample type. The source material was peripheral blood. The sequence derives from a man between 60 and 70 years old in a cohort sampled during active COVID-19. The V gene is TRBV21-1 and the J gene is TRBJ1-4. TRBV21-1 is labeled a pseudogene. The CDR3 amino acid sequence is: CASSNFRGGLNEKLFF. The sequenced DNA: TGTGCCAGCAGCAACTTCCGGGGGGGACTTAATGAAAAACTGTTTTTT.